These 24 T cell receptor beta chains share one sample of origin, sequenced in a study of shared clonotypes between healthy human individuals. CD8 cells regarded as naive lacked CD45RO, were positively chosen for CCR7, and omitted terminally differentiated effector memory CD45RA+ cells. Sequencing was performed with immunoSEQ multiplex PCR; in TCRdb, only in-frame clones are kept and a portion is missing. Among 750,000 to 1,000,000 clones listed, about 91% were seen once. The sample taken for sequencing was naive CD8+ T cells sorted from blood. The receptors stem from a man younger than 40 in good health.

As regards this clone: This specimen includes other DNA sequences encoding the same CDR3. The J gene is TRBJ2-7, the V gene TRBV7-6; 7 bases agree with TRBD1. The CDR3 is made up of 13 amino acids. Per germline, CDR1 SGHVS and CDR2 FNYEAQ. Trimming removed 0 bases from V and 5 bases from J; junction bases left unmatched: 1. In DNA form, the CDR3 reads TGTGCCAGCAGCTTAGCAGGGGGCAACGAGCAGTACTTC. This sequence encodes CASSLAGGNEQYF.

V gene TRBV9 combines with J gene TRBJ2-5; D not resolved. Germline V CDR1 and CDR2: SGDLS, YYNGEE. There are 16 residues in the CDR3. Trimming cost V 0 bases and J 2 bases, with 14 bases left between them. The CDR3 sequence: CASSVAQVLRQETQYF. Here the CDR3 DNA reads TGTGCCAGCAGCGTAGCCCAAGTCTTACGTCAAGAGACCCAGTACTTC.

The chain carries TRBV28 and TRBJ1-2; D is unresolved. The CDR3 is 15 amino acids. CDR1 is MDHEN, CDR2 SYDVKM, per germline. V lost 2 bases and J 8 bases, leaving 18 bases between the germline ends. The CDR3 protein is CASSLGRRLFEGYTF. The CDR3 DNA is TGTGCCAGCAGTTTAGGGAGACGGCTTTTCGAGGGCTACACCTTC.

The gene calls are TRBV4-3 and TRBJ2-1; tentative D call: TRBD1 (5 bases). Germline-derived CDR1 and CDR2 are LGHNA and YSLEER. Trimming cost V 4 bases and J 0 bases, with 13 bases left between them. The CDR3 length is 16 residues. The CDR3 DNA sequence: TGCGCCAGCAGCCTCGAAGTAGGGGACTCCTACAATGAGCAGTTCTTC. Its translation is CASSLEVGDSYNEQFF.

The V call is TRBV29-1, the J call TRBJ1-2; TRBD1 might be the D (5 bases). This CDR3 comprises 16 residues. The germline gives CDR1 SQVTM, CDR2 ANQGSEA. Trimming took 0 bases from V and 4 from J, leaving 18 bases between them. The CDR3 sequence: CSVEDGPGPSPYGYTF. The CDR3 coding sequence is TGCAGCGTTGAAGATGGGCCGGGACCTTCGCCCTATGGCTACACCTTC.

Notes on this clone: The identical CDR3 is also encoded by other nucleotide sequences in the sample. CDR3 DNA: TGTGCCAGCACGAGAGATACGCAGTATTTT. Protein product: CASTRDTQYF. The V gene is TRBV2, the J gene TRBJ2-3; no firm D call. CDR3 length: 10 amino acids. Germline values: CDR1 SNHLY, CDR2 FYNNEI. Between the trimmed V and J ends, which lost 7 bases and 5 bases, there was a span of 4 bases.

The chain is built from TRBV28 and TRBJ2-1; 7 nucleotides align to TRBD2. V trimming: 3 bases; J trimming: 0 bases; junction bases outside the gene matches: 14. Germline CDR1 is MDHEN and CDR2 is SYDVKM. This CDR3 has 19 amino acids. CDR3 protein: CASSFLLLLADRSYNEQFF. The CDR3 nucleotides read TGTGCCAGCAGTTTTCTTCTGCTCCTAGCGGATCGCTCCTACAATGAGCAGTTCTTC.

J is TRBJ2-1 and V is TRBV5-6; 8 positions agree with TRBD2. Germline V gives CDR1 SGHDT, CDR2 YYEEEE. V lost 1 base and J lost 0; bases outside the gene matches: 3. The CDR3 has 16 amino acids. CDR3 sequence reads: CASSLPTSGSYNEQFF. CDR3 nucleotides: TGTGCCAGCAGCTTGCCAACTAGCGGCTCCTACAATGAGCAGTTCTTC.

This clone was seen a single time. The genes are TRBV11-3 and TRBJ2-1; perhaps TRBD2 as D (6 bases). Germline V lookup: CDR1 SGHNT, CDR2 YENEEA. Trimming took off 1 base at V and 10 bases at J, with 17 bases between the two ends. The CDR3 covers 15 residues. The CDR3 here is CASSLVPSALQEQFF. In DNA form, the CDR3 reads TGTGCCAGCAGCTTAGTGCCTAGCGCTCTCCAAGAGCAGTTCTTC.

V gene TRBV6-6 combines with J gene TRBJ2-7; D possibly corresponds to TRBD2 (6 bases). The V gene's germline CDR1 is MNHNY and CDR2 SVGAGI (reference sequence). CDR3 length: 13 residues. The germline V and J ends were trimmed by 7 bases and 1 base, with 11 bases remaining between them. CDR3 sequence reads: CASTVGGSYEQYF. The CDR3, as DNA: TGTGCCAGCACCGTCGGGGGATCCTACGAGCAGTACTTC.

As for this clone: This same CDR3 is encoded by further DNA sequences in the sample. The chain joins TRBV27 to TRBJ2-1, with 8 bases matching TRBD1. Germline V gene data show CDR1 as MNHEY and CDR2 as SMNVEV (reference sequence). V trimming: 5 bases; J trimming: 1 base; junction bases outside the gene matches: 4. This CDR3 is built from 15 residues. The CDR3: CASSPRTGSYNEQFF. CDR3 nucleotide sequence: TGTGCCAGCAGTCCTAGGACAGGGTCCTACAATGAGCAGTTCTTC.

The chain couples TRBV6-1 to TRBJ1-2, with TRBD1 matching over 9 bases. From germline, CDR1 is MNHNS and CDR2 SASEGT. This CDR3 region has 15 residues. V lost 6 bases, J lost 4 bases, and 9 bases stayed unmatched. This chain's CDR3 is CASSVGQGSFYGYTF. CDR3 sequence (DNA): TGTGCCAGCAGCGTGGGACAGGGATCATTCTATGGCTACACCTTC.

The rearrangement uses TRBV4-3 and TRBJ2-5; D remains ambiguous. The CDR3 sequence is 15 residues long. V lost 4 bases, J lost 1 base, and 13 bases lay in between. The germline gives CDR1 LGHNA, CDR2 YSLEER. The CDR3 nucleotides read TGCGCCAGCAGCCGGGTCCACAGTTCCCAAGAGACCCAGTACTTC. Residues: CASSRVHSSQETQYF.

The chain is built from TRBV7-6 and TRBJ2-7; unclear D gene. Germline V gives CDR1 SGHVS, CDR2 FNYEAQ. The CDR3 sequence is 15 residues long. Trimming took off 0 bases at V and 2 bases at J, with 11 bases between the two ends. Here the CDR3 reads CASSLAQLATYEQYF. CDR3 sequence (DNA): TGTGCCAGCAGCTTAGCGCAGTTGGCAACCTACGAGCAGTACTTC.

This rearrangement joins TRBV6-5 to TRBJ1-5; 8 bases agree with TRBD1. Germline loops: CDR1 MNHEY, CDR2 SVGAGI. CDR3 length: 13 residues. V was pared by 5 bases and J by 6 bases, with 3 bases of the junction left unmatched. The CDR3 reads CASSKGTGQPQHF. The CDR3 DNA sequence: TGTGCCAGCAGTAAGGGGACAGGTCAGCCCCAGCATTTT.

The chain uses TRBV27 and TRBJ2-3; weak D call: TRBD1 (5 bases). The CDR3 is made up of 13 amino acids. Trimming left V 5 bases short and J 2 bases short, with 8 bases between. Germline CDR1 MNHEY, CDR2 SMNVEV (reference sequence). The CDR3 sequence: CASSRGNTDTQYF. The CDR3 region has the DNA TGTGCCAGCAGTAGGGGCAACACAGATACGCAGTATTTT.

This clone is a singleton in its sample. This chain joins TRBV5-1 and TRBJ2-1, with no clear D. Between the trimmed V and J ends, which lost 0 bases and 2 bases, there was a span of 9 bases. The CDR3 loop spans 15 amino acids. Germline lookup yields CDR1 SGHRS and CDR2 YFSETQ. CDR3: CASSLGQEPYNEQFF. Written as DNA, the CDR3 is TGCGCCAGCAGCTTGGGGCAGGAACCCTACAATGAGCAGTTCTTC.

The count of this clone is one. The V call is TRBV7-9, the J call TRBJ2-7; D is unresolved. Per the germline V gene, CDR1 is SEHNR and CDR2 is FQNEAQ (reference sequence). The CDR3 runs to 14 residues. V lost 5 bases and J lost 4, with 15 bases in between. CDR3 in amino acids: CASSPTTGLYEQYF. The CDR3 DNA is TGTGCCAGCAGCCCGACGACGGGCCTTTACGAGCAGTACTTC.

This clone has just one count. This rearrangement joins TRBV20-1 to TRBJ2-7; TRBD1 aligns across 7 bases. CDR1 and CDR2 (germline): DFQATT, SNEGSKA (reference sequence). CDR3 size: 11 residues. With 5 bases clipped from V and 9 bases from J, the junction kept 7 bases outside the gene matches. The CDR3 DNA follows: TGCAGTGCTCCCACCAACAGGGGGCAGTACTTC. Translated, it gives CSAPTNRGQYF.

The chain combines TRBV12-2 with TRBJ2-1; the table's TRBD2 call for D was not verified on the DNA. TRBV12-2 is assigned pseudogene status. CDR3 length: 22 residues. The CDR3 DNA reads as TGTGCAAGTCGCTTAGGGCCCACGGGACTGAAAAAACCCACACGGTATTACAATGAGCAGTTCTTC. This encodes CASRLGPTGLKKPTRYYNEQFF.

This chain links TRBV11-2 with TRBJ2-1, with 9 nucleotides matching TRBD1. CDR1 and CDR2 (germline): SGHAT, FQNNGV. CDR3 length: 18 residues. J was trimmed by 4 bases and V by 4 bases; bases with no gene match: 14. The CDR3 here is CASSYNPRDRERYNEQFF. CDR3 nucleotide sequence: TGTGCCAGCAGCTACAACCCTCGGGACAGGGAGCGATACAATGAGCAGTTCTTC.

CDR3 in DNA: TGTGCCAGCAGTCTAGCGGGACCGGGCAATGAGCAGTTCTTC. Translation gives CASSLAGPGNEQFF. This chain uses TRBV27 with TRBJ2-1; TRBD2 matches 9 bases. The CDR3 extends over 14 amino acids. Trimming cost V 5 bases and J 6 bases; bases outside gene matches: 5. CDR1 MNHEY and CDR2 SMNVEV come from the germline V gene (reference sequence).

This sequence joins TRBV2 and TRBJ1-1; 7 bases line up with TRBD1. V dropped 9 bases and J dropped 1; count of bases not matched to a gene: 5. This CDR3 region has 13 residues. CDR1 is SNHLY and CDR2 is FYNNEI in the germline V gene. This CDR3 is CASPGGKNTEAFF. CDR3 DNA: TGTGCCAGTCCAGGGGGAAAGAACACTGAAGCTTTCTTT. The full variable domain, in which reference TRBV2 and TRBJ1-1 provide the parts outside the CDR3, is EPEVTQTPSHQVTQMGQEVILRCVPISNHLYFYWYRQILGQKVEFLVSFYNNEISEKSEIFDDQFSVERPDGSNFTLKIRSTKLEDSAMYFCASPGGKNTEAFFGQGTRLTVV.

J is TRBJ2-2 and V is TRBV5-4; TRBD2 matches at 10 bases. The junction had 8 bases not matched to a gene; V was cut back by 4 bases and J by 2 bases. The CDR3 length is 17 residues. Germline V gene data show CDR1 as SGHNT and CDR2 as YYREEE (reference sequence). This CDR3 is CASSEGVAGGNTGELFF. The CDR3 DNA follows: TGTGCCAGCAGCGAGGGAGTAGCGGGAGGTAACACCGGGGAGCTGTTTTTT.